These 2 T cell receptor beta chains originate from one sample sequenced in a study of blood T cell repertoires in COVID-19. TCRdb's table, derived via immunoSEQ multiplex PCR, lists solely in-frame clones and lacks some. The sample carries fewer than 600,000 clones, 75% to 90% recorded once. Sequenced material: peripheral blood. These receptors were collected from a man between 18 and 35 years old with COVID-19, enrolled during active disease.

The table lists this clone with a count of one. The chain carries TRBV5-4 and TRBJ1-1; D not certain. Per germline, CDR1 SGHNT and CDR2 YYREEE (reference sequence). The CDR3 runs to 14 residues. V gave up 0 bases and J gave up 6 bases, with 12 bases separating them. CDR3 sequence reads: CASSLAVGDAEAFF. The CDR3 DNA is TGTGCCAGCAGCTTGGCGGTCGGTGATGCTGAAGCTTTCTTT.

This chain joins TRBV11-2 and TRBJ2-1; 14 nucleotides match TRBD2. CDR3 size: 14 residues. V trimming: 5 bases; J trimming: 10 bases; junction bases outside the gene matches: 4. The germline V gene encodes CDR1 SGHAT and CDR2 FQNNGV. The CDR3 DNA reads TGTGCCAGCAGCATACGGACTAGCGGGGGGGAGCAGTTCTTC. Protein product: CASSIRTSGGEQFF.